Detailed here is one T cell receptor beta chain. The antigen is not known. Method: immunoSEQ multiplex PCR; TCRdb's copy keeps in-frame clones and lacks some. The repertoire holds about 120,000 clones, with around 94% as singletons. These data originate in a study of graft-versus-host responses after intestinal transplantation. General study results and limits: GvH clones were found in recipient marrow; some appeared first in ileum or blood.

Trimming took 1 base from V and 9 from J, leaving 10 bases between them. In germline, CDR1 is SEHNR, CDR2 FQNEAQ (reference sequence). This CDR3 region has 14 residues. The chain recombines TRBV7-9 with TRBJ1-6, with TRBD1 as a possible D gene (5 bases). Sample: unstimulated CD8+ T cells sorted from spleen or lymph node cells, taken before transplant. This clonotype originated in a human donor who was the organ donor for an intestinal transplant. The CDR3 loop reads CASSLGGAGSPLHF. The CDR3 DNA follows: TGTGCCAGCAGCTTAGGAGGGGCCGGTTCACCCCTCCACTTT.